This entry describes one T cell receptor (beta chain). Its specificity is unknown. This entry belongs to a study of shared clonotypes between healthy human individuals. Broader study findings: Enrolling few donors narrowed the genetic and exposure-history diversity that was represented.

Deep-level assay runs were performed. Per the study methods: From ImmunoSEQ came sequences covering only the junction and carrying no quality scores, so filtering differed. Data came from immunoSEQ multiplex PCR; TCRdb stores just in-frame clones and leaves some out. Clone size and V and J calls were adopted from that table, with D and trimming inferred from the DNA. The repertoire holds 450,000 to 600,000 clones, with about 80% as singletons. Sequencing was done on a sample of PBMCs. The receptor's source is a woman in her thirties or forties in good health. Some clones in this sample may be carry-over from other donors' samples.

The CDR3 region is CASSSLRLALANEQFF. CDR3 sequence (DNA): TGTGCCAGCAGTTCTCTCCGACTAGCGCTTGCAAATGAGCAGTTCTTC. The chain carries TRBV28 and TRBJ2-1, with TRBD2 identical over 8 bases. V lost 4 bases to trimming and J lost 7 bases; unmatched junction nucleotides: 12. Germline V CDR1 and CDR2: MDHEN, SYDVKM. CDR3 length: 16 amino acids.